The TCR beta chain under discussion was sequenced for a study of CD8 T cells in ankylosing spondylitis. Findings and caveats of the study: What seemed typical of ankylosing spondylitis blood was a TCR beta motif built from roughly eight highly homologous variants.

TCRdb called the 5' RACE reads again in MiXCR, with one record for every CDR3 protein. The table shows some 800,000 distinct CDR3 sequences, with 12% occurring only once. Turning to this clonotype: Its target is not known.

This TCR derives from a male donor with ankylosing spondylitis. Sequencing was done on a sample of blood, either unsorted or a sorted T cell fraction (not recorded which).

In DNA, the CDR3 is TGTGCCAGCACCAGATCGGGCTCCTACGAGCAGTACTTC. Amino acids: CASTRSGSYEQYF. The chain carries TRBV28 and TRBJ2-7; D unclear. Germline values: CDR1 MDHEN, CDR2 SYDVKM. V gave up 7 bases and J gave up 0 bases, with 10 bases separating them. The CDR3 consists of 13 residues.